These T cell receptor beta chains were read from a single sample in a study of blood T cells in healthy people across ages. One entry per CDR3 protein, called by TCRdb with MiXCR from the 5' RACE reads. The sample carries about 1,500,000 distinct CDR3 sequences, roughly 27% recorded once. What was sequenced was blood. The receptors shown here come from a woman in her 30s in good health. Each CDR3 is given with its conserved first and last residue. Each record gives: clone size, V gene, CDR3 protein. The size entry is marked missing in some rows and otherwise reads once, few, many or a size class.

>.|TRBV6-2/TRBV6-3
CASSYGGSRLYEQYF
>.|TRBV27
CASSLSSGTARYEQFF
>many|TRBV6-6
CASNRGTSGAYEQYF
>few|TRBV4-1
CASRGGHNEKLFF
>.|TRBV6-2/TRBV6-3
CASRSGPSGRYEQFF
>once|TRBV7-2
CASSPGQAQETQFF
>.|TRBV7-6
CASSPGGSGADTQYF
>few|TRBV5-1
CASSSEGRENTEAFF
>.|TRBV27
CARDPGVSSYEQYF
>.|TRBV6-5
CASSYSKPGSGSSYEQYF
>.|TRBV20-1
CSALGGGNYGYTF
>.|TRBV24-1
CATSDGGSYNEQFF
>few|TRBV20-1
CSATSGGANEQFF
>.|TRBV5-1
CASSPPGQGWSYEQYF
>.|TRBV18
CASSRDRGRGETQYF
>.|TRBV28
CASIRGAGANVLTF
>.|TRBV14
CASSQEFTRIYGYTF
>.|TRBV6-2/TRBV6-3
CASTKTGTANSPLHF
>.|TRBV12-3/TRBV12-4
CVSSLFRADTQYF
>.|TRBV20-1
CSAAGGGNEKLFF
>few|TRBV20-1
CSARDPGSGLHTDTQCF
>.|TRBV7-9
CASTGKTGNSGNTEAFF
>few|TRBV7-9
CASSTGTPSAGEQYF
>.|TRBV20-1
CSAHRGGVVEQFF
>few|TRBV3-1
CASSQYTGQGAYEQYF
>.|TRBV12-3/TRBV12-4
CASSSPSRKETQYF
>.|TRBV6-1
CASSVSRTGGPYGYTF
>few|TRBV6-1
CASNINTEAFF
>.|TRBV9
CTSSARGGIQETQYF
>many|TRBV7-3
CASSLTPNSYEQYF
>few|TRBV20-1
CSAGSLAGGWGETQYF
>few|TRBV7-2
CASSSGQAHNQPQHF
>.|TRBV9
CASSAHPDSGEQYF
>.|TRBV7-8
CASSLARVVADTQYF
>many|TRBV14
CASSQVGAGAYEQYF